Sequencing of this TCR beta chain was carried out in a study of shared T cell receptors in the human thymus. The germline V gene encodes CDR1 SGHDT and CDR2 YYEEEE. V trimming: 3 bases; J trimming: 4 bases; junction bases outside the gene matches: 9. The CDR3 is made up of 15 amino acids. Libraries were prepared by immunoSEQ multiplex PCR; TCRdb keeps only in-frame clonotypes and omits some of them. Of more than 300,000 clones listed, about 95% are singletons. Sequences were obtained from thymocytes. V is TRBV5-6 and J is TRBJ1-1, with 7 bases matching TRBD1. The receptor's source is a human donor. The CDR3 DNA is TGTGCCAGCAGCTCCTGGGACAGCGATTCCACTGAAGCTTTCTTT. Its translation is CASSSWDSDSTEAFF.